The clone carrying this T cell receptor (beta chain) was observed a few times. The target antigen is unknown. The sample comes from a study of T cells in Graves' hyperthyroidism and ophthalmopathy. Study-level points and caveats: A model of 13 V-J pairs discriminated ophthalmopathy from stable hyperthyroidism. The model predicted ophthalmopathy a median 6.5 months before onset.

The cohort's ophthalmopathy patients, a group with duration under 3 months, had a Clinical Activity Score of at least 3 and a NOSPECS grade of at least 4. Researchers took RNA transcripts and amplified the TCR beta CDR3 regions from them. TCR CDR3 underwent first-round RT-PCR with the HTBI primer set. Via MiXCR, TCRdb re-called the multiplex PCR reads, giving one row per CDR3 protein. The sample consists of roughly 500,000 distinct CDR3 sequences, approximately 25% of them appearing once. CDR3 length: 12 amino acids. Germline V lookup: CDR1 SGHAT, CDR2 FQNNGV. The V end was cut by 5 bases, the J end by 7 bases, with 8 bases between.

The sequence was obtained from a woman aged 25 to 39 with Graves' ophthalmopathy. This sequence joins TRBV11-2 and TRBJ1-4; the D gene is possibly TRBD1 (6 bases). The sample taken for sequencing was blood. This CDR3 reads CASSNRVEKLFF. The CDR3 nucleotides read TGTGCCAGCAGCAACAGGGTTGAAAAACTGTTTTTT.